The 20 T cell receptor beta chains presented below share a single source sample, sequenced in a study of Tregs in tolerant kidney transplant recipients. Sequencing used immunoSEQ multiplex PCR; TCRdb keeps in-frame clones, though not all of them. The data show fewer than 40,000 clones, about four fifths seen once. No antigen is known for these receptors. Sequenced input: Tregs from blood cultured with allogeneic cells. These receptor sequences come from a human donor in good health.

This chain joins TRBV9 and TRBJ2-5; D possibly uses TRBD1 or TRBD2 (6 bases each). Trimming removed 4 bases from V and 1 base from J, with 17 bases in between. The CDR3 spans 16 residues. Germline CDR1 SGDLS, CDR2 YYNGEE. CDR3 bases: TGTGCCAGCAGCCCCCATCTAGGGGGAGGCCAAGAGACCCAGTACTTC. Translation: CASSPHLGGGQETQYF.

This sequence joins TRBV7-9 and TRBJ2-4, with 7 bases lining up with TRBD2. The V gene's germline CDR1 is SEHNR and CDR2 FQNEAQ (reference sequence). V dropped 1 base and J dropped 7; count of bases not matched to a gene: 4. The CDR3 contains 14 residues. The CDR3 DNA sequence: TGTGCCAGCAGCTTAGGACTAGCCCGGAACATTCAGTACTTC. Amino acids: CASSLGLARNIQYF.

V is TRBV4-2 and J is TRBJ2-4, with 11 bases fitting TRBD2. In germline, CDR1 is LGHNA, CDR2 YNFKEQ. V shed 2 bases and J 8 bases; nucleotides not matched to a gene: 8. This CDR3 has 16 residues. The chain's CDR3 is CASSQKASGRWDIQYF. The DNA for the CDR3 is TGTGCCAGCAGCCAAAAGGCTAGCGGGAGGTGGGACATTCAGTACTTC.

This clone was found a few times. The chain recombines TRBV30 with TRBJ1-2, with D possibly matching TRBD1 (5 bases). CDR1 and CDR2 (germline): GTSNPN, SVGIG (reference sequence). V gave up 5 bases and J gave up 3 bases, with 22 bases separating them. The CDR3 runs to 16 residues. CDR3 sequence reads: CAWSNSGAGPYYGYTF. For the CDR3, the DNA is TGTGCCTGGTCAAACAGCGGGGCCGGTCCTTACTATGGCTACACCTTC.

This rearrangement joins TRBV7-2 to TRBJ2-5, with D perhaps matching TRBD2 (7 bases). The V end lost 6 bases, the J end lost 7 bases, and 12 bases lay between the germline ends. CDR1 and CDR2 from the germline V gene are SGHTA and FQGNSA. The CDR3 is 12 amino acids. As DNA, the CDR3 is TGTGCCAGCAGTCACAGGGAGGGGACCCAGTACTTC. Its translation: CASSHREGTQYF.

Here the CDR3 reads CASSFGGQGWEKLFF. The CDR3 DNA reads TGTGCCAGCAGTTTTGGCGGACAGGGTTGGGAAAAACTGTTTTTT. The chain employs TRBV28 and TRBJ1-4, with 8 bases lining up with TRBD1. This CDR3 contains 15 residues. Unmatched junction bases numbered 8, after V lost 3 bases and J lost 8 bases. The germline gives CDR1 MDHEN, CDR2 SYDVKM.

The J gene is TRBJ2-7, the V gene TRBV30; the D gene could be TRBD1 or TRBD2 (5 bases each). Between the trimmed V and J ends, which lost 0 bases and 5 bases, there was a span of 8 bases. The CDR3 covers 12 residues. Looked up from germline, CDR1 is GTSNPN and CDR2 is SVGIG (reference sequence). The CDR3 reads CAWSVGTHEQYF. The CDR3 DNA follows: TGTGCCTGGAGTGTAGGGACCCACGAGCAGTACTTC.

The chain has TRBV6-5 and TRBJ1-4; TRBD1 is a possible D gene (5 bases). The CDR3 loop spans 14 amino acids. From germline, CDR1 is MNHEY and CDR2 SVGAGI. V shed 5 bases and J shed 3 bases, with 10 bases lying between them. The CDR3 loop is CASSGGGPNEKLFF. CDR3 in DNA: TGTGCCAGCAGTGGGGGGGGACCTAATGAAAAACTGTTTTTT.

This sequence joins TRBV7-2 and TRBJ2-5, with TRBD2 identical over 7 bases. The CDR3 loop spans 19 amino acids. J lost 7 bases, V lost 5 bases, and 25 bases had no gene match. The germline gives CDR1 SGHTA, CDR2 FQGNSA. CDR3 sequence (DNA): TGTGCCAGCAGCCCCCGGGTTTGGGGGGGTGGTCCTGAAATGTGGACCCAGTACTTC. Its protein is CASSPRVWGGGPEMWTQYF.

The chain couples TRBV7-9 to TRBJ1-2; a possible D gene is TRBD1 (6 bases). Trimming shortened V by 5 bases and J by 7 bases, and 11 bases separated the two germline ends. CDR1 SEHNR and CDR2 FQNEAQ come from the germline V gene (reference sequence). This CDR3 region has 12 residues. CDR3 DNA sequence: TGTGCCAGCAGCCCCACAGGGCCTGGCTACACCTTC. Its translation: CASSPTGPGYTF.

The rearrangement joins TRBV6-5 to TRBJ2-7, with TRBD1 identical over 7 bases. CDR3 size: 13 residues. V was pared by 6 bases and J by 4 bases, with 6 bases of the junction left unmatched. In germline, CDR1 is MNHEY, CDR2 SVGAGI. Here the CDR3 reads CASRPPGQYEQYF. As DNA, the CDR3 is TGTGCCAGCAGACCACCGGGACAGTACGAGCAGTACTTC.

This clone was seen a single time. The chain is built from TRBV11-3 and TRBJ2-7, with D maybe TRBD1 (5 bases). The CDR3 extends over 12 amino acids. Trimming pared 5 bases from V and 3 bases from J, leaving 8 bases between. CDR1 SGHNT and CDR2 YENEEA come from the germline V gene. The CDR3 nucleotides read TGTGCCAGCAGCCCAGACAGCTACGAGCAGTACTTC. Its translation is CASSPDSYEQYF. The full variable domain, its missing parts supplied by reference TRBV11-3 and TRBJ2-7, is EAGVVQSPRYKIIEKKQPVAFWCNPISGHNTLYWYLQNLGQGPELLIRYENEEAVDDSQLPKDRFSAERLKGVDSTLKIQPAELGDSAVYLCASSPDSYEQYFGPGTRLTVT.

This rearrangement joins TRBV7-2 to TRBJ2-1; 13 bases are a match to TRBD2. Germline-derived CDR1 and CDR2 are SGHTA and FQGNSA. After removal of 5 bases from V and 7 bases from J, the junction contained 5 bases not matched to a gene. This CDR3 spans 15 amino acids. CDR3 nucleotides: TGTGCCAGCAGCGCCGGACTAGCGGGAGTAAATGAGCAGTTCTTC. This gives the protein CASSAGLAGVNEQFF.

V and J are TRBV5-4 and TRBJ2-5, with 11 bases matching TRBD1. Losses at the gene ends were 5 bases for V and 4 bases for J; bases not matched to a gene: 4. The CDR3 runs 14 residues. CDR1 SGHNT and CDR2 YYREEE come from the germline V gene (reference sequence). The CDR3 nucleotides are TGTGCCAGCAGTTCGGGACAGGGGGGAGAGACCCAGTACTTC. It codes for CASSSGQGGETQYF.

This clone has just a few counts. This sequence joins TRBV11-3 and TRBJ2-7, with D maybe TRBD2 (5 bases). CDR3 size: 15 residues. Trimming took 1 base from V and 2 from J, leaving 12 bases between them. CDR1 is SGHNT and CDR2 is YENEEA in the germline V gene. DNA of the CDR3: TGTGCCAGCAGCTTAGTAAGCGGCCCTACCTACGAGCAGTACTTC. Protein product: CASSLVSGPTYEQYF.

The chain joins TRBV7-6 to TRBJ2-7, with 7 bases identical to TRBD2. The germline CDR1 and CDR2 sequences are SGHVS and FNYEAQ. V dropped 0 bases and J dropped 3; count of bases not matched to a gene: 5. This CDR3 has 15 residues. The CDR3 reads CASSLAAGAGYEQYF. The DNA for the CDR3 is TGTGCCAGCAGCTTAGCGGCGGGAGCGGGCTACGAGCAGTACTTC.

V usage is TRBV29-1 and J usage is TRBJ1-4; D is uncertain. The CDR3 extends over 14 amino acids. The germline V gene encodes CDR1 SQVTM and CDR2 ANQGSEA. Trimming took off 4 bases at V and 6 bases at J, with 15 bases between the two ends. The CDR3 protein is CSVAATNNDEKLFF. CDR3 DNA sequence: TGCAGCGTTGCAGCGACCAACAACGATGAAAAACTGTTTTTT.

The chain recombines TRBV2 with TRBJ2-3; the match to TRBD1 covers 8 bases. The CDR3 is 12 amino acids. V lost 6 bases to trimming and J lost 10 bases; unmatched junction nucleotides: 6. CDR1 is SNHLY and CDR2 is FYNNEI in the germline V gene. CDR3 sequence reads: CASRGQGTPQYF. The CDR3 DNA sequence: TGTGCCAGCAGAGGACAGGGTACACCGCAGTATTTT. Full variable domain (outside the CDR3, taken from reference TRBV2 and TRBJ2-3): EPEVTQTPSHQVTQMGQEVILRCVPISNHLYFYWYRQILGQKVEFLVSFYNNEISEKSEIFDDQFSVERPDGSNFTLKIRSTKLEDSAMYFCASRGQGTPQYFGPGTRLTVL.

The chain combines TRBV7-3 with TRBJ1-2; a weak D match, TRBD1 (6 bases). Trimming cost V 3 bases and J 0 bases, with 8 bases left between them. Germline CDR1 SGHTA, CDR2 FQGTGA. The CDR3 consists of 14 residues. The CDR3 is CASSFQGTNYGYTF. DNA for the CDR3: TGTGCCAGCAGCTTCCAGGGGACTAACTATGGCTACACCTTC.

The table lists this clone with a count of one. This chain links TRBV6-4 with TRBJ1-1, with a possible D match to TRBD1 (5 bases). This CDR3 has 13 amino acids. The V end was cut by 6 bases, the J end by 3 bases, with 11 bases between. CDR1 is MRHNA, CDR2 SNTAGT, per germline. The CDR3 region has the DNA TGTGCCAGCAGCCCCGACAGAGACACTGAAGCTTTCTTT. Translating it yields CASSPDRDTEAFF.